The 32 T cell receptor beta chains below were found in one sample sequenced in a study of blood T cell repertoires in COVID-19. TCRdb keeps only in-frame clones here, not all; method: immunoSEQ multiplex PCR. The sample yields tens of thousands of clones, 80% to 90% seen once. Sequencing was done on a sample of peripheral blood. The receptors stem from a man at least 80 years old with acute or convalescent COVID-19.

The chain employs TRBV6-5 and TRBJ2-1; 7 nucleotides match TRBD1. The CDR3 length is 14 residues. The junction had 7 bases not matched to a gene; V was cut back by 7 bases and J by 4 bases. Germline-derived CDR1 and CDR2 are MNHEY and SVGAGI. The CDR3 protein is CASTRQGQYNEQFF. The CDR3 nucleotides are TGTGCCAGCACCCGACAGGGTCAATACAATGAGCAGTTCTTC.

The chain is built from TRBV30 and TRBJ2-2; 10 bases fit TRBD1. The CDR3 spans 16 residues. Losses at the gene ends were 2 bases for V and 0 bases for J; bases not matched to a gene: 3. Germline CDR1 and CDR2: GTSNPN and SVGIG (reference sequence). CDR3 amino acids: CAWSRGQGANTGELFF. The CDR3 coding sequence is TGTGCCTGGAGTCGAGGACAGGGGGCGAACACCGGGGAGCTGTTTTTT. The full variable domain, with the rest looked up from reference TRBV30 and TRBJ2-2, is SQTIHQWPATLVQPVGSPLSLECTVEGTSNPNLYWYRQAAGRGLQLLFYSVGIGQISSEVPQNLSASRPQDRQFILSSKKLLLSDSGFYLCAWSRGQGANTGELFFGEGSRLTVL.

The chain joins TRBV15 to TRBJ1-1, with TRBD1 as a possible D gene (5 bases). Trimming pared 0 bases from V and 3 bases from J, leaving 11 bases between. The germline V gene has CDR1 LNHNV and CDR2 YYDKDF (reference sequence). The CDR3 spans 15 residues. CDR3 in DNA: TGTGCCACCAGCAGAGATCGTTGGGGGGACACTGAAGCTTTCTTT. It yields the protein CATSRDRWGDTEAFF.

This chain uses TRBV29-1 with TRBJ2-1; D remains ambiguous. V lost 5 bases to trimming and J lost 4 bases, with 21 bases between them. The CDR3 loop spans 16 amino acids. The V gene's germline CDR1 is SQVTM and CDR2 ANQGSEA. The CDR3 DNA reads TGCAGCGTTCCACGAACCGACGGGTTCCTGTACAATGAGCAGTTCTTC. Protein sequence: CSVPRTDGFLYNEQFF.

The chain has TRBV18 and TRBJ2-7; TRBD1 agrees at 7 bases. J gave up 6 bases and V 6 bases, and 8 bases lay outside the gene matches. Germline V gene lookup returns CDR1 KGHSH and CDR2 LQKENI. The CDR3 has 13 amino acids. As DNA, the CDR3 is TGTGCCAGCTCTCCCGACAGGGCAGGCGAGCAGTACTTC. It encodes CASSPDRAGEQYF.

The rearrangement joins TRBV18 to TRBJ1-5; perhaps TRBD1 as D (6 bases). The CDR3 length is 15 residues. Germline CDR1 is KGHSH and CDR2 is LQKENI. Between the trimmed V and J ends, which lost 4 bases and 3 bases, there was a span of 13 bases. Here the CDR3 reads CASSLNQGNNQPQHF. The CDR3 DNA is TGTGCCAGCTCACTTAACCAGGGGAACAATCAGCCCCAGCATTTT.

This clone appeared a single time. This rearrangement joins TRBV27 to TRBJ2-2; 9 bases are shared with TRBD1. Germline V CDR1 and CDR2: MNHEY, SMNVEV (reference sequence). V shed 3 bases and J 5 bases; nucleotides not matched to a gene: 7. CDR3 size: 16 residues. CDR3 protein: CASSLSGQGYTGELFF. CDR3 nucleotide sequence: TGTGCCAGCAGTTTGTCGGGACAGGGTTATACCGGGGAGCTGTTTTTT.

The genes are TRBV3-1 (or the pseudogene TRBV3-2) and TRBJ1-1; D possibly corresponds to TRBD1 (6 bases). Trimming removed 4 bases from V and 2 bases from J, with 14 bases in between. Germline V gene sequence: CDR1 LGHDT, CDR2 YNNKEL (reference sequence). This CDR3 is built from 15 residues. CDR3 in amino acids: CASSRQAGFNTEAFF. In DNA form, the CDR3 reads TGTGCCAGCAGCCGACAGGCGGGCTTTAACACTGAAGCTTTCTTT.

This clone is medium-sized within its sample. CDR3 residues: CASSGPRAYGYTF. In DNA, the CDR3 is TGTGCCAGCAGTGGTCCCAGGGCCTATGGCTACACCTTC. V is TRBV2 and J is TRBJ1-2, with a possible D match to TRBD1 (5 bases). Trimming left V 4 bases short and J 4 bases short, with 10 bases between. The germline V gene encodes CDR1 SNHLY and CDR2 FYNNEI. The CDR3 is made up of 13 amino acids.

J is TRBJ2-3 and V is TRBV29-1; D unclear. The CDR3 is 11 amino acids. The V gene's germline CDR1 is SQVTM and CDR2 ANQGSEA. Trimming took off 7 bases at V and 4 bases at J, with 9 bases between the two ends. Here the CDR3 DNA reads TGCAGCGCCTCCTTATCAGATACGCAGTATTTT. It translates to CSASLSDTQYF.

This chain links TRBV24-1 with TRBJ2-1; possible D gene TRBD2, 7 bases. V gave up 1 base and J gave up 10 bases, with 16 bases separating them. This CDR3 is built from 15 residues. The germline V gene encodes CDR1 KGHDR and CDR2 SFDVKD. CDR3 sequence: CATSDFKGGRSEQFF. DNA for the CDR3: TGTGCCACCAGTGATTTTAAGGGGGGGCGATCGGAGCAGTTCTTC.

This chain connects TRBV3-1 (or the pseudogene TRBV3-2) to TRBJ1-2, with a tentative D call TRBD1 (5 bases). CDR3 length equals 13 residues. The ends were cut back, 4 bases at V and 8 bases at J, with 14 bases in the middle. CDR1 is LGHDT, CDR2 YNNKEL, per germline (reference sequence). CDR3 DNA sequence: TGTGCCAGCAGCCCGAACGGGGGAAAGGGCTACACCTTC. Translation gives CASSPNGGKGYTF.

V and J are TRBV15 and TRBJ2-1; possibly TRBD2 for D (6 bases). The V end lost 0 bases, the J end lost 6 bases, and 12 bases lay between the germline ends. The CDR3 has 15 amino acids. Looked up from germline, CDR1 is LNHNV and CDR2 is YYDKDF (reference sequence). The CDR3 protein is CATSRDGGRRNEQFF. The CDR3 DNA sequence: TGTGCCACCAGCAGAGACGGGGGACGGCGCAATGAGCAGTTCTTC.

This clone was seen just once. This sequence joins TRBV19 and TRBJ2-6; 7 positions agree with TRBD2. With 6 bases clipped from V and 0 bases from J, the junction kept 11 bases outside the gene matches. In germline, CDR1 is LNHDA, CDR2 SQIVND (reference sequence). CDR3 size: 18 residues. CDR3 sequence reads: CASSPVAGMTSGANVLTF. CDR3 coding DNA: TGTGCCAGTAGCCCTGTAGCGGGCATGACCTCTGGGGCCAACGTCCTGACTTTC. The full variable domain, its missing parts supplied by reference TRBV19 and TRBJ2-6, is DGGITQSPKYLFRKEGQNVTLSCEQNLNHDAMYWYRQDPGQGLRLIYYSQIVNDFQKGDIAEGYSVSREKKESFPLTVTSAQKNPTAFYLCASSPVAGMTSGANVLTFGAGSRLTVL.

The rearrangement uses TRBV2 and TRBJ1-2; 9 bases match TRBD1. The CDR3 totals 15 residues. V was clipped by 3 bases and J by 4 bases; unmatched bases: 6. In germline, CDR1 is SNHLY, CDR2 FYNNEI. CDR3 sequence: CASSEEGQGSYGYTF. Here the CDR3 DNA reads TGTGCCAGCAGTGAGGAGGGACAGGGATCCTATGGCTACACCTTC.

The CDR3 bases are TGTGCCACCCAGACAGGGGTGAGCACTGAAGCTTTCTTT. Translated, it gives CATQTGVSTEAFF. The V and J genes are TRBV6-5 and TRBJ1-1; 8 nucleotides align to TRBD1. The germline CDR1 and CDR2 sequences are MNHEY and SVGAGI. This CDR3 is built from 13 residues. Unmatched junction bases numbered 8, after V lost 10 bases and J lost 4 bases.

V and J are TRBV12-1 and TRBJ1-5; the DNA was not used to check the table's D call, TRBD1. TRBV12-1 is marked as a pseudogene. This CDR3 contains 15 residues. For the CDR3, the DNA is TGTGCCAGCAGCGGGCTCTATGGGAGCAATCAGCCCCAGCATTTT. Translation gives CASSGLYGSNQPQHF.

The rearrangement joins TRBV4-1 to TRBJ1-2; 8 nucleotides match TRBD1. V lost 2 bases, J lost 4 bases, and 6 bases stayed unmatched. CDR1 is MGHRA and CDR2 is YSYEKL in the germline V gene. CDR3 length equals 15 residues. In DNA, the CDR3 is TGCGCCAGCAGCCAAAATACAGGGGGTGGCTATGGCTACACCTTC. This sequence encodes CASSQNTGGGYGYTF.

The chain has TRBV6-1 and TRBJ2-5; TRBD1 is a possible D gene (7 bases). This CDR3 contains 13 residues. V gave up 3 bases and J gave up 5 bases, with 10 bases separating them. Germline assignment: CDR1 MNHNS and CDR2 SASEGT. For the CDR3, the DNA is TGTGCCAGCAGTGAGCAGGGGGGCGAGACCCAGTACTTC. It is translated as CASSEQGGETQYF.

V usage is TRBV10-3 and J usage is TRBJ1-1, with TRBD1 as a possible D gene (6 bases). V was pared by 0 bases and J by 6 bases, with 14 bases between. CDR3 length: 15 amino acids. The germline V gene encodes CDR1 ENHRY and CDR2 SYGVKD. The CDR3 DNA reads as TGTGCCATCAGTGAGTCGACGAGAGGGACATCTGAAGCTTTCTTT. Its protein product is CAISESTRGTSEAFF.

The chain is built from TRBV6-5 and TRBJ1-2; D uncertain. CDR3 size: 14 residues. Germline V gene lookup returns CDR1 MNHEY and CDR2 SVGAGI. V lost 4 bases and J lost 4, with 13 bases in between. CDR3 sequence: CASSLLGKSYGYTF. The CDR3 DNA follows: TGTGCCAGCAGTTTACTCGGGAAAAGCTATGGCTACACCTTC.

This chain links TRBV7-3 with TRBJ1-2; the D is unclear. V lost 5 bases and J lost 4, with 14 bases in between. Germline assignment: CDR1 SGHTA and CDR2 FQGTGA. This CDR3 is 14 amino acids long. The CDR3 protein is CASSTYTVSYGYTF. As DNA, the CDR3 is TGTGCCAGCAGCACCTATACAGTGAGCTATGGCTACACCTTC.

The V call is TRBV5-1, the J call TRBJ2-3, with 8 bases that match TRBD1. This CDR3 has 15 amino acids. Germline V CDR1 and CDR2: SGHRS, YFSETQ. V was clipped by 5 bases and J by 8 bases; unmatched bases: 13. This chain's CDR3 is CASSGGQGAPLTQYF. The CDR3 bases are TGCGCCAGCAGTGGCGGACAGGGTGCCCCTCTTACGCAGTATTTT. The entire variable domain, with the rest obtained from reference TRBV5-1 and TRBJ2-3, is as follows: KAGVTQTPRYLIKTRGQQVTLSCSPISGHRSVSWYQQTPGQGLQFLFEYFSETQRNKGNFPGRFSGRQFSNSRSEMNVSTLELGDSALYLCASSGGQGAPLTQYFGPGTRLTVL.

The chain carries TRBV6-5 and TRBJ1-1; TRBD1 matches at 9 bases. The germline V gene has CDR1 MNHEY and CDR2 SVGAGI. The CDR3 covers 14 residues. V shed 6 bases, J shed 9 bases, and the junction held 11 bases outside the gene matches. DNA for the CDR3: TGTGCCAGCAGGATTGACAGGGGGGGACTGAAAGCTTTCTTT. As protein: CASRIDRGGLKAFF.

The chain recombines TRBV19 with TRBJ2-1, with D perhaps matching TRBD2 (6 bases). V was trimmed by 7 bases and J by 6 bases, leaving 19 bases between them. Germline values: CDR1 LNHDA, CDR2 SQIVND (reference sequence). The CDR3 contains 15 residues. The CDR3 bases are TGTGCCAGTACCCGTCCCCGGGGGTTGGGCAATGAGCAGTTCTTC. Amino acid sequence: CASTRPRGLGNEQFF.

The rearrangement uses TRBV5-1 and TRBJ1-2; no definite D call. The CDR3 sequence is 14 residues long. CDR1 SGHRS and CDR2 YFSETQ come from the germline V gene. Trimming pared 0 bases from V and 6 bases from J, leaving 12 bases between. The CDR3 DNA is TGCGCCAGCAGCTTGGACGGGGTTTTGGATGGCTACACCTTC. Translated: CASSLDGVLDGYTF.

This clone was counted a single time. V usage is TRBV30 and J usage is TRBJ1-4, with TRBD1 matching over 7 bases. In germline, CDR1 is GTSNPN, CDR2 SVGIG (reference sequence). V lost 0 bases and J lost 8; bases outside the gene matches: 9. This CDR3 is 15 amino acids long. CDR3 sequence reads: CAWSVLEGAREKLFF. CDR3 nucleotides: TGTGCCTGGAGTGTACTGGAGGGGGCAAGGGAAAAACTGTTTTTT.

The V call is TRBV29-1, the J call TRBJ1-1, with TRBD1 matching over 8 bases. The CDR3 extends over 13 amino acids. Germline trimming cut 0 bases from V and 5 bases from J; bases unmatched to any gene: 2. Germline V gene sequence: CDR1 SQVTM, CDR2 ANQGSEA. The CDR3 protein is CSVEEGQDTEAFF. CDR3 in DNA: TGCAGCGTTGAAGAGGGACAGGATACTGAAGCTTTCTTT.

The V gene is TRBV9, the J gene TRBJ1-4, with 7 bases aligning to TRBD1. CDR1 SGDLS and CDR2 YYNGEE come from the germline V gene. The J segment lost 5 bases and the V segment lost 0 bases, leaving 4 bases of the junction unmatched. This CDR3 spans 15 amino acids. The CDR3 DNA reads as TGTGCCAGCAGCGTAGATTTAGGGGGCAATGAAAAACTGTTTTTT. This codes for CASSVDLGGNEKLFF.

The genes are TRBV28 and TRBJ1-5; TRBD1 aligns across 9 bases. Germline V gene lookup returns CDR1 MDHEN and CDR2 SYDVKM. CDR3 length: 16 residues. V lost 5 bases, J lost 3 bases, and 8 bases stayed unmatched. The CDR3 loop is CASSPLRDRANQPQHF. CDR3 nucleotides: TGTGCCAGCAGTCCCCTCCGGGACAGGGCCAATCAGCCCCAGCATTTT.

The CDR3 sequence: CATWDSSGQPQHF. The CDR3 DNA is TGTGCCACCTGGGACTCTTCAGGGCAGCCCCAGCATTTT. The rearrangement uses TRBV10-3 and TRBJ1-5; weak D call: TRBD1 (5 bases). V was pared by 10 bases and J by 7 bases, with 17 bases between. The CDR3 has 13 residues. Germline CDR1 and CDR2: ENHRY and SYGVKD.

This chain links TRBV29-1 with TRBJ1-1; D remains unclear. V lost 4 bases, J lost 5 bases, and 14 bases lay in between. CDR1 is SQVTM, CDR2 ANQGSEA, per germline. The CDR3 contains 13 residues. CDR3 region: CSVGKRLETEAFF. CDR3 bases: TGCAGCGTTGGTAAACGGTTGGAGACTGAAGCTTTCTTT.